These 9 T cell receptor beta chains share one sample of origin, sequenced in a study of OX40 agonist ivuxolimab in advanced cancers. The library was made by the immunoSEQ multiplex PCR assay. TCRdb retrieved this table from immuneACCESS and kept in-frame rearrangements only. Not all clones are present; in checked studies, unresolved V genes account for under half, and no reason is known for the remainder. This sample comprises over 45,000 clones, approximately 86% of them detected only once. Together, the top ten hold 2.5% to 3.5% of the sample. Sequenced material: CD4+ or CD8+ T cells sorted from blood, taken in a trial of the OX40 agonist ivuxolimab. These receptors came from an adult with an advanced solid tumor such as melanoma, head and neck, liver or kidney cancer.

CDR3 loop: CASSLSNPLAGGAYEQYF. The CDR3 DNA is TGTGCCAGCAGCTTATCGAATCCCCTAGCGGGAGGGGCCTACGAGCAGTACTTC. This chain joins TRBV7-8 and TRBJ2-7, with 12 bases aligning to TRBD2. J lost 2 bases, V lost 2 bases, and 10 bases had no gene match. Germline values: CDR1 SGHVS, CDR2 FQNEAQ. There are 18 residues in the CDR3.

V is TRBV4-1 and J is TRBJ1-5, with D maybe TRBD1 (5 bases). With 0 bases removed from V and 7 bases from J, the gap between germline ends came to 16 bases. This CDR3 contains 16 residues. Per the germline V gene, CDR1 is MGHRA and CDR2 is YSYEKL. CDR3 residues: CASSQEFRGTGQPQHF. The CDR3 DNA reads TGCGCCAGCAGCCAAGAATTTAGGGGCACCGGGCAGCCCCAGCATTTT.

The CDR3 nucleotides are TGTGCCAGCAGAAGATGGGAGACCCAGTACTTC. Encoded protein: CASRRWETQYF. The V and J genes are TRBV6-1 and TRBJ2-5; D gene ambiguous. The CDR3 contains 11 residues. Germline assignment: CDR1 MNHNS and CDR2 SASEGT. V shed 6 bases and J shed 5 bases, with 7 bases lying between them.

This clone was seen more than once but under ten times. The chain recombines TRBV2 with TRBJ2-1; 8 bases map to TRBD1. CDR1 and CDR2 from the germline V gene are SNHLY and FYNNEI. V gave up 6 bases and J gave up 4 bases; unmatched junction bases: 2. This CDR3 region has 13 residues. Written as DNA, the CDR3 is TGTGCCAGCAGAGACAGGGGATACAATGAGCAGTTCTTC. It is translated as CASRDRGYNEQFF.

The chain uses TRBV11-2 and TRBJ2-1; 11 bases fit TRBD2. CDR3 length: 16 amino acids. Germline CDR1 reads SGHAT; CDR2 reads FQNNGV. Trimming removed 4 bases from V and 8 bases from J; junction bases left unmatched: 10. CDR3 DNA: TGTGCCAGCAGCTCTCAACTAGCGGGAGTCGCGGATGAGCAGTTCTTC. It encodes CASSSQLAGVADEQFF.

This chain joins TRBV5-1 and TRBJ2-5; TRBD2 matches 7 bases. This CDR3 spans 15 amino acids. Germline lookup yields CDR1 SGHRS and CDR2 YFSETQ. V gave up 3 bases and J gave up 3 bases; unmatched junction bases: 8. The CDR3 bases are TGCGCCAGCAGCTGGCGACCGGCGGGAGAAGAGACCCAGTACTTC. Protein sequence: CASSWRPAGEETQYF.

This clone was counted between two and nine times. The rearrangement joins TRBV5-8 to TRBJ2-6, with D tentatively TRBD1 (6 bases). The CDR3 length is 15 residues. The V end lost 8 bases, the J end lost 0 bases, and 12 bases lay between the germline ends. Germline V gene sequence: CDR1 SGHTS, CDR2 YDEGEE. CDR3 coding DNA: TGTGCCAGGTCGGACAGACCCTCTGGGGCCAACGTCCTGACTTTC. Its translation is CARSDRPSGANVLTF.

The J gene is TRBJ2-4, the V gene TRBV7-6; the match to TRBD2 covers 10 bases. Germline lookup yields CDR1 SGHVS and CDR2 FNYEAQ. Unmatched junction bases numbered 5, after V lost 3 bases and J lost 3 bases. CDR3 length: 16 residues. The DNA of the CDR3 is TGTGCCAGCAGCTTGCTAGCGGGAGACGGCAAAAACATTCAGTACTTC. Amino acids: CASSLLAGDGKNIQYF.

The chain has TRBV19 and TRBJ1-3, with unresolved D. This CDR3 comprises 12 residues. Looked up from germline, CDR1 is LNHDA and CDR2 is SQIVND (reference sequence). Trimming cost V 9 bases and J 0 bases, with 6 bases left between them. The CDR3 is CASGISGNTIYF. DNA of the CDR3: TGTGCCAGCGGGATCTCTGGAAACACCATATATTTT.